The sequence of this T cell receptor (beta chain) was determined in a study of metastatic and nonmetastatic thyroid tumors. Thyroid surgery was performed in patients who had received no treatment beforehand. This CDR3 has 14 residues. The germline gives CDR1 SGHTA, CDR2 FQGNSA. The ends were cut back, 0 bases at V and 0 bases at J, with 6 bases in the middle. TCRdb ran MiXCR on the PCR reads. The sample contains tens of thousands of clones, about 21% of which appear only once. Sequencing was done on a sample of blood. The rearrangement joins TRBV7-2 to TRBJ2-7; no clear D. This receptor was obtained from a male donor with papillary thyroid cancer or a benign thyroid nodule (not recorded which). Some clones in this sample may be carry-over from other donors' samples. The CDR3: CASSLAFRSYEQYF. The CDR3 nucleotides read TGTGCCAGCAGCTTAGCATTCCGCTCCTACGAGCAGTACTTC.